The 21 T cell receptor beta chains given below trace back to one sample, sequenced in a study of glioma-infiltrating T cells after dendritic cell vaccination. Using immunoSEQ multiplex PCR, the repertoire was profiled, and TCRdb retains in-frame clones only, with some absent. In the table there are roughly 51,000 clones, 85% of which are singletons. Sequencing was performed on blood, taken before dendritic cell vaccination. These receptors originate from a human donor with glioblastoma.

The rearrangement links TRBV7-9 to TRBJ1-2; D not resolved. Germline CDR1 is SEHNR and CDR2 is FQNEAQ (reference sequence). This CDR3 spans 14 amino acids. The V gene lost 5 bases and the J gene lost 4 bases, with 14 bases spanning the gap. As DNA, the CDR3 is TGTGCCAGCAGCCAGAGTGGAGGTTCCTATGGCTACACCTTC. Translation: CASSQSGGSYGYTF. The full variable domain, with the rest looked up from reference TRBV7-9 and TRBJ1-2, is DTGVSQNPRHKITKRGQNVTFRCDPISEHNRLYWYRQTLGQGPEFLTYFQNEAQLEKSRLLSDRFSAERPKGSFSTLEIQRTEQGDSAMYLCASSQSGGSYGYTFGSGTRLTVV.

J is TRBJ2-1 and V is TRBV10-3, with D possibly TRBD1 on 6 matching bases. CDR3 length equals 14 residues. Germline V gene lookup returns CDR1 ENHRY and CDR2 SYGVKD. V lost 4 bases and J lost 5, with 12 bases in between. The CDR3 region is CAISVQGGNNEQFF. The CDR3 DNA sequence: TGTGCCATCAGTGTACAGGGTGGAAACAATGAGCAGTTCTTC.

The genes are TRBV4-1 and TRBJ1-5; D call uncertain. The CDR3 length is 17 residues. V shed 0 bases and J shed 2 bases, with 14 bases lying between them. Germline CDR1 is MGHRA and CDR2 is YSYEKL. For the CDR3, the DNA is TGCGCCAGCAGCCAAGATCCAGTGGGCTCTGGCAATCAGCCCCAGCATTTT. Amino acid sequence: CASSQDPVGSGNQPQHF.

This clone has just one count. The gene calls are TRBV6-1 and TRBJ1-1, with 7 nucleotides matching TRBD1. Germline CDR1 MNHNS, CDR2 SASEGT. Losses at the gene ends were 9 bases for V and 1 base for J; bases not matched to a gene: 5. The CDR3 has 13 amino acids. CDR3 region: CASPGTENTEAFF. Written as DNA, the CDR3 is TGTGCCAGTCCCGGGACAGAGAACACTGAAGCTTTCTTT.

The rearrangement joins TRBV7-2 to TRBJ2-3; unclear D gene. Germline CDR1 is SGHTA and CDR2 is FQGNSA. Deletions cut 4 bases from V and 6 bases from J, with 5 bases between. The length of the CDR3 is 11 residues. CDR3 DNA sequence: TGTGCCAGCAGCTCGCGGGATACGCAGTATTTT. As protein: CASSSRDTQYF.

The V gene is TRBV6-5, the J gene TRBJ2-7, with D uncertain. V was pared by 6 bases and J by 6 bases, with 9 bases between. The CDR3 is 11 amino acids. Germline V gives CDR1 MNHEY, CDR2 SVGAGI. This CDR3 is CASRTTREQYF. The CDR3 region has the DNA TGTGCCAGCAGAACCACACGCGAGCAGTACTTC.

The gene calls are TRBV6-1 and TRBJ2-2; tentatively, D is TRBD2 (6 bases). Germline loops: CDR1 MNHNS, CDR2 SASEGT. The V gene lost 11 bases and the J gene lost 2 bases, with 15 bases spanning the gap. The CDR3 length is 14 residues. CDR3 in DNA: TGTGCCGGGAATAGCGGTTCTAACACCGGGGAGCTGTTTTTT. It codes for CAGNSGSNTGELFF.

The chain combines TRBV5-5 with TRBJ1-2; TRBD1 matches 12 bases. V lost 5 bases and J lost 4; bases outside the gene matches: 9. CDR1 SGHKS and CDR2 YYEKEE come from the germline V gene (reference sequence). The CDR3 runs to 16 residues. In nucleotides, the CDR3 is TGTGCCAGCAGACCGGGACAGGGGGCGCCGGTCTATGGCTACACCTTC. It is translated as CASRPGQGAPVYGYTF.

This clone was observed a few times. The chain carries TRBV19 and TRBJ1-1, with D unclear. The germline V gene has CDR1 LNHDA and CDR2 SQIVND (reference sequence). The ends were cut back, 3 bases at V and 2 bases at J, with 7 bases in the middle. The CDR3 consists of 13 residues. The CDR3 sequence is CASSMARNTEAFF. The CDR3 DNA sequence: TGTGCCAGTAGTATGGCCAGAAACACTGAAGCTTTCTTT.

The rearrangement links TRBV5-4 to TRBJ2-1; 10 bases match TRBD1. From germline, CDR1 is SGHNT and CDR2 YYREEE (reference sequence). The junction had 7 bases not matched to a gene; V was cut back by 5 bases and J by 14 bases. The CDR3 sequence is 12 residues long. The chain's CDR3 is CASRLTGGVEFF. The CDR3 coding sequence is TGTGCCAGCAGGTTGACAGGGGGCGTGGAGTTCTTC.

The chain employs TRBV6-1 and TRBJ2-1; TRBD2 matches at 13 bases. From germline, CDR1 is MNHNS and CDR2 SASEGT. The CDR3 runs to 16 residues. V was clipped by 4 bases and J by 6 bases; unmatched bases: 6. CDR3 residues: CASSVITSGRGNEQFF. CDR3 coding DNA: TGTGCCAGCAGTGTGATAACTAGCGGGAGGGGCAATGAGCAGTTCTTC.

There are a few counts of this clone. The CDR3 protein is CATSTGTSYEKLFF. CDR3 bases: TGTGCCACCAGTACTGGGACTTCATACGAAAAACTGTTTTTT. The rearrangement uses TRBV15 and TRBJ1-4; the D gene is possibly TRBD1 (5 bases). Trimming took 6 bases from V and 8 from J, leaving 16 bases between them. This CDR3 is 14 amino acids long. Germline V CDR1 and CDR2: LNHNV, YYDKDF (reference sequence).

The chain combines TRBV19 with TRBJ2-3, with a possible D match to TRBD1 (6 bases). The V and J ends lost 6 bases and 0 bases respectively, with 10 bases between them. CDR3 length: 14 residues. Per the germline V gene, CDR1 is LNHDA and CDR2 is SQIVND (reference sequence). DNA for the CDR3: TGTGCCAGTAGAGTGGACAGTAGCACAGATACGCAGTATTTT. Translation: CASRVDSSTDTQYF.

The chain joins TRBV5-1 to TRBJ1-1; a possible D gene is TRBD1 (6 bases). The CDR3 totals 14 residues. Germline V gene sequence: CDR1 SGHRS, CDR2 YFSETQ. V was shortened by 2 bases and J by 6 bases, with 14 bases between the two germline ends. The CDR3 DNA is TGCGCCAGCAGCTTAGAACCCAGGACAGCTGAAGCTTTCTTT. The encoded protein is CASSLEPRTAEAFF.

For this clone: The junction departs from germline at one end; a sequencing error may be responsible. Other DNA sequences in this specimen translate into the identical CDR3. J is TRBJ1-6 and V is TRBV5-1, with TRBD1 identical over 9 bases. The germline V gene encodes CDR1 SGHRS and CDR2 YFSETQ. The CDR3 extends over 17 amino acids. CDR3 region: CASSPRTGESYNSPLHF. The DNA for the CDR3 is TGCGCCAGCAGCCCCCGGACAGGGGAGTCCTATAATTCACCCCTTCACTTT.

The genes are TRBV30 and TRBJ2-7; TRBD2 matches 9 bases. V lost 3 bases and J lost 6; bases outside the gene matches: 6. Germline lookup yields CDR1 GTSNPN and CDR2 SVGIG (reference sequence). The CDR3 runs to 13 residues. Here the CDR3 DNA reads TGTGCCTGGAGCCTAGCGGGGACTAGCGAGCAGTACTTC. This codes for CAWSLAGTSEQYF.

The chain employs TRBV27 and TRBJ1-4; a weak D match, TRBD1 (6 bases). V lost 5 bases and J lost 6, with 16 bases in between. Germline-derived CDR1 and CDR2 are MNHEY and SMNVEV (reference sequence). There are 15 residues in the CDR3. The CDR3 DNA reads TGTGCCAGCAGTGGAGCAGGGGCGAGATATGAAAAACTGTTTTTT. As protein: CASSGAGARYEKLFF.

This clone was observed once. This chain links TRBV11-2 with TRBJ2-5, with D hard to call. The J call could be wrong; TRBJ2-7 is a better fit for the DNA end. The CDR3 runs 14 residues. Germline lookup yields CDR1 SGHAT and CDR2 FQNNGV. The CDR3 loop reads CASSLVTPSYEQYF. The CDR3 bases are TGTGCCAGCAGCTTAGTAACGCCGTCCTACGAGCAGTACTTC.

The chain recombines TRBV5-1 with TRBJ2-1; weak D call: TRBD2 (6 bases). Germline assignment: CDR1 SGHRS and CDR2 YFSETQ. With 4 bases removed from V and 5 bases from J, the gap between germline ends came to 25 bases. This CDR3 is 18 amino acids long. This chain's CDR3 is CASSTGPPRGNRDNEQFF. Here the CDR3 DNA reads TGCGCCAGCAGCACGGGACCCCCCCGCGGGAATAGAGACAATGAGCAGTTCTTC.

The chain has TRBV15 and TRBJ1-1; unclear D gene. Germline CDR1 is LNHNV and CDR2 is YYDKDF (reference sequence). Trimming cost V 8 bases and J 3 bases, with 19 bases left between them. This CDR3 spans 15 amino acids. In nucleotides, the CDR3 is TGTGCCACCGCCGAAAGCGACCGGCGGGACACTGAAGCTTTCTTT. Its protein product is CATAESDRRDTEAFF. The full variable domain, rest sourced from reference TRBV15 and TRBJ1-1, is DAMVIQNPRYQVTQFGKPVTLSCSQTLNHNVMYWYQQKSSQAPKLLFHYYDKDFNNEADTPDNFQSRRPNTSFCFLDIRSPGLGDTAMYLCATAESDRRDTEAFFGQGTRLTVV.

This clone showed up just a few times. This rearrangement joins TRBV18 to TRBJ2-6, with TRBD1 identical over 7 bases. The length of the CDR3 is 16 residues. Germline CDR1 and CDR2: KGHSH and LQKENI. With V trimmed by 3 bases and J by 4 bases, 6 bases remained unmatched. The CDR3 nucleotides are TGTGCCAGCTCACCGATAACAGGGGTCGGGGCCAACGTCCTGACTTTC. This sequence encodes CASSPITGVGANVLTF.